This is a list of T cell receptor beta chains from one sample in a study of T cell changes during pregnancy in multiple sclerosis. The protocol was immunoSEQ multiplex PCR, while the TCRdb copy is restricted to in-frame clones and leaves out a portion. The sample has approximately 87,000 clones; approximately 90% are singletons. The sequenced sample was CD4+ T cells from peripheral blood mononuclear cells, obtained in the second trimester of pregnancy. Receptor source: a female donor with multiple sclerosis, enrolled in a pregnancy study. CDR3s leave out the opening cysteine and the closing phenylalanine or tryptophan. The order of the fields is clone size, CDR3 length, V gene, J gene, CDR3 protein. Only part of the rows carry a size: once, few, many, or a class if the clone is expanded.

.	12	TRBV28	TRBJ1-5	ASSLSRKNQPQH
.	13	TRBV5-1	TRBJ2-2	ASSLRGGDTGELF
.	15	TRBV2	TRBJ1-1	ASSERSLTLGRTEAF
.	15	TRBV28	TRBJ2-3	ASSFPWRAQRVDTQY
.	10	TRBV6-5	TRBJ1-2	ASSPHGQTSS
.	12	TRBV27	TRBJ2-7	ASSRAGSSYEQY
.	13	TRBV19	TRBJ1-6	ASSPQGTPNSPLH
.	10	TRBV19	TRBJ2-1	ASSIRGNEQF
.	11	TRBV18	TRBJ2-5	ASSPQSRGTQY
.	10	TRBV9	TRBJ2-3	ASSQEWDTQY
.	13	TRBV2	TRBJ1-2	ASRGQGEPNYGYT
.	14	TRBV7-2	TRBJ1-1	ASRDTRVTWDTEAF
once	13	TRBV5-1	TRBJ2-3	ASSLRGVRTDTQY
once	14	TRBV9	TRBJ2-2	ASSMFAGEYTGELF
.	10	TRBV27	TRBJ2-1	ASSQDRGRQF
.	13	TRBV5-1	TRBJ2-3	ASSLGQATTDTQY
.	13	TRBV9	TRBJ2-3	ASSVLSGGTDTQY
few	9	TRBV9	TRBJ2-1	ASSVEHEQF